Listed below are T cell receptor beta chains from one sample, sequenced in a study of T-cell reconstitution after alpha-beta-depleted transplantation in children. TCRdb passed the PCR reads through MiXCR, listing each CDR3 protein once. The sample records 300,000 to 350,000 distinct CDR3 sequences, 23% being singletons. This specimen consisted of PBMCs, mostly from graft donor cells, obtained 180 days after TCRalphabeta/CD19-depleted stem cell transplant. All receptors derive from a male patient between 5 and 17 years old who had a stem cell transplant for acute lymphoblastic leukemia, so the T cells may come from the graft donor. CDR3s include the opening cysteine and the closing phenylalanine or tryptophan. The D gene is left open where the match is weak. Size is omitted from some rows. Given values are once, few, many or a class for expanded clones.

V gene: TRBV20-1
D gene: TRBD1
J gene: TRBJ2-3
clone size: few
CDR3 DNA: TGCAGTGCCGGACAGGCTAGCACAGATACGCAGTATTTT
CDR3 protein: CSAGQASTDTQYF

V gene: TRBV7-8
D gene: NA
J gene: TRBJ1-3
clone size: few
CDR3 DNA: TGTGCCAGCAGCTTAGTGAGACAGCGGGGGAACACCATATATTTT
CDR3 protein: CASSLVRQRGNTIYF

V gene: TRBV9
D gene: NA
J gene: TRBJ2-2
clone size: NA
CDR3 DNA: TGTGCCAGCAGCGTAGAGGTGGTAGAGACCGGGGAGCTGTTTTTT
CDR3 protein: CASSVEVVETGELFF

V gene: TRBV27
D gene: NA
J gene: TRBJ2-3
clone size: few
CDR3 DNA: TGTGCCAGCAGTTTCTGGAGGGAAACAGATACGCAGTATTTT
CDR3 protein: CASSFWRETDTQYF

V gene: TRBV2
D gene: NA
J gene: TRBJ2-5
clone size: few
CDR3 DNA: TGTGCCAGCAGATCAGGGGTGGTAGAGACCCAGTACTTC
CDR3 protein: CASRSGVVETQYF

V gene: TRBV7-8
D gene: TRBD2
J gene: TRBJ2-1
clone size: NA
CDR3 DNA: TGTGCCAGCAGCTTAGTTGCTAGCGGGGTCGGTGATGGGCAGTTCTTC
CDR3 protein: CASSLVASGVGDGQFF

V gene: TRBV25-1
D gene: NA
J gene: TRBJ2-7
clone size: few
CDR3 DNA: TGTGCCAGCAGTGAAGGCCCAGCAGGGCCACCCTACGAGCAGTACTTC
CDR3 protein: CASSEGPAGPPYEQYF

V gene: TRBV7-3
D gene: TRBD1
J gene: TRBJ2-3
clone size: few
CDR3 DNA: TGTGCCAGCAGCCAGGGGGCAAGCACAGATACGCAGTATTTT
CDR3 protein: CASSQGASTDTQYF

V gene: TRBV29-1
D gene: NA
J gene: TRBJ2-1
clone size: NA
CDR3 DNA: TGCAGCGTTGATGCTCGCGGCCTATCCTACAATGAGCAGTTCTTC
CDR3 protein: CSVDARGLSYNEQFF

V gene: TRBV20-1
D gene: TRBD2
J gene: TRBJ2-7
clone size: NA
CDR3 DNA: TGCAGTGCTAGACCGTGGACTAGCGGGAGAATCGAGCAGTACTTC
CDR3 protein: CSARPWTSGRIEQYF

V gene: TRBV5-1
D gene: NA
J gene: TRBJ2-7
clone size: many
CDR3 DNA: TGCGCCAGCAGCGGTCGCTACGAGCAGTACTTC
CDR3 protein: CASSGRYEQYF